Presented here are 25 T cell receptor beta chains from one specimen sequenced in a study of T cells in Graves' hyperthyroidism and ophthalmopathy. It was RNA transcripts that yielded the amplified TCR beta CDR3 regions. HTBI primers drove first-round RT-PCR of the TCR CDR3. Each CDR3 protein gets one entry after TCRdb re-called the multiplex PCR reads with MiXCR. The sample has 400,000 to 550,000 distinct CDR3 sequences; approximately 25% are singletons. Sequencing input: blood. The source is a woman in her 30s with Graves' ophthalmopathy.

This clonotype occurred many times. The chain uses TRBV6-2 or TRBV6-3 and TRBJ1-1; D gene ambiguous. The CDR3 sequence is 19 residues long. Germline CDR1 reads MNHEY; CDR2 reads SVGEGT. With 6 bases removed from V and 4 bases from J, the gap between germline ends came to 30 bases. The CDR3 DNA reads as TGTGCCAGCAGGCCCCCCCGGATTCTGCGTGAGAAATGGTCCACTGAAGCTTTCTTT. This gives the protein CASRPPRILREKWSTEAFF.

This clonotype was observed at least ten times. The conserved closing phenylalanine or tryptophan is absent in this CDR3, likely reflecting a read error. No DNA is shown, since the ends of the CDR3 on it are uncertain; the CDR3 is the one TCRdb lists. The chain has TRBV12-5 and TRBJ1-2; the D call TRBD1 from the table was never checked on the DNA. Counting both end residues, the CDR3 totals 10 amino acids. CDR1 is LGHNT, CDR2 FRNRAP, per germline. Here the CDR3 reads CASGSPDGVG.

Ten or more counts support this clonotype. The chain carries TRBV6-1 and TRBJ1-1; D remains ambiguous. V lost 4 bases and J 1 base, leaving 7 bases between the germline ends. CDR3 length: 13 residues. In germline, CDR1 is MNHNS, CDR2 SASEGT. CDR3 in amino acids: CASSVKGNTEAFF. Here the CDR3 DNA reads TGTGCCAGCAGTGTTAAGGGGAACACTGAAGCTTTCTTT.

This clonotype was counted only a few times. The rearrangement joins TRBV7-9 to TRBJ1-2; D ambiguous. In germline, CDR1 is SEHNR, CDR2 FQNEAQ (reference sequence). This CDR3 spans 13 amino acids. Trimming removed 4 bases from V and 4 bases from J, with 10 bases in between. In DNA form, the CDR3 reads TGTGCCAGCAGCTCTTTCAGGAGCTATGGCTACACCTTC. Translated, it gives CASSSFRSYGYTF.

This clonotype has a count of ten or more. This chain joins TRBV19 and TRBJ2-7; 8 positions agree with TRBD1. The CDR3 covers 14 residues. V trimming: 4 bases; J trimming: 5 bases; junction bases outside the gene matches: 7. In germline, CDR1 is LNHDA, CDR2 SQIVND (reference sequence). The CDR3 region is CASSTQGAGDEQYF. In DNA, the CDR3 is TGTGCCAGTAGTACCCAGGGGGCCGGGGACGAGCAGTACTTC. The full variable domain, its missing parts supplied by reference TRBV19 and TRBJ2-7, is DGGITQSPKYLFRKEGQNVTLSCEQNLNHDAMYWYRQDPGQGLRLIYYSQIVNDFQKGDIAEGYSVSREKKESFPLTVTSAQKNPTAFYLCASSTQGAGDEQYFGPGTRLTVT.

This clonotype was found a few times. V is TRBV20-1 and J is TRBJ2-7; D possibly corresponds to TRBD1 (6 bases). This CDR3 has 13 amino acids. Trimming took off 1 base at V and 7 bases at J, with 14 bases between the two ends. The germline V gene encodes CDR1 DFQATT and CDR2 SNEGSKA (reference sequence). The CDR3 reads CSARAGALREQYF. In nucleotides, the CDR3 is TGCAGTGCTAGAGCAGGGGCACTCAGGGAGCAGTACTTC.

This clonotype was counted at least ten times. V usage is TRBV7-9 and J usage is TRBJ1-6, with no clear D. Per germline, CDR1 SEHNR and CDR2 FQNEAQ (reference sequence). The CDR3 runs 15 residues. V was clipped by 4 bases and J by 2 bases, with 9 bases between them. This chain's CDR3 is CASSSPNAYNSPLHF. CDR3 nucleotides: TGTGCCAGCAGCTCACCGAACGCCTATAATTCACCCCTCCACTTT.

The chain employs TRBV7-2 and TRBJ1-1; no clear D. Per the germline V gene, CDR1 is SGHTA and CDR2 is FQGNSA. Trimming took 5 bases from V and 4 from J, leaving 11 bases between them. The CDR3 contains 13 residues. The DNA for the CDR3 is TGTGCCAGCAGCCCTGCCCTTCTCACTGAAGCTTTCTTT. Amino acids: CASSPALLTEAFF.

This clonotype was counted only a few times. The chain has TRBV2 and TRBJ2-5; TRBD1 might be the D (6 bases). The V gene's germline CDR1 is SNHLY and CDR2 FYNNEI. The CDR3 covers 13 residues. V was clipped by 6 bases and J by 2 bases, with 10 bases between them. DNA of the CDR3: TGTGCCAGCAGGCAGGGGAGACAAGAGACCCAGTACTTC. Its translation is CASRQGRQETQYF.

This rearrangement joins TRBV6-1 to TRBJ2-7; TRBD2 might be the D (5 bases). CDR1 is MNHNS, CDR2 SASEGT, per germline. This CDR3 is 15 amino acids long. V was clipped by 5 bases and J by 0 bases, with 14 bases between them. The CDR3 protein is CASSMVASSSYEQYF. DNA of the CDR3: TGTGCCAGCAGTATGGTAGCGTCGAGCTCCTACGAGCAGTACTTC.

This clonotype was detected ten times or more. V and J are TRBV6-5 and TRBJ1-5; the D gene is possibly TRBD1 (6 bases). Trimming removed 0 bases from V and 3 bases from J, with 12 bases in between. Germline CDR1 and CDR2: MNHEY and SVGAGI. CDR3 length: 16 amino acids. CDR3 sequence (DNA): TGTGCCAGCAGTTACTCGAAGGACAGAAACAATCAGCCCCAGCATTTT. It yields the protein CASSYSKDRNNQPQHF.

This clonotype has a count of ten or more. The rearrangement uses TRBV19 and TRBJ2-7, with D tentatively TRBD1 (5 bases). This CDR3 spans 15 amino acids. V lost 1 base to trimming and J lost 2 bases, with 12 bases between them. Looked up from germline, CDR1 is LNHDA and CDR2 is SQIVND (reference sequence). The CDR3 is CASSIVARAAYEQYF. The CDR3 coding sequence is TGTGCCAGTAGTATAGTCGCCAGGGCGGCCTACGAGCAGTACTTC. Full variable domain (outside the CDR3, taken from reference TRBV19 and TRBJ2-7): DGGITQSPKYLFRKEGQNVTLSCEQNLNHDAMYWYRQDPGQGLRLIYYSQIVNDFQKGDIAEGYSVSREKKESFPLTVTSAQKNPTAFYLCASSIVARAAYEQYFGPGTRLTVT.

The rearrangement uses TRBV18 and TRBJ2-2; D unclear. This CDR3 is built from 16 residues. The germline gives CDR1 KGHSH, CDR2 LQKENI. Between the trimmed V and J ends, which lost 5 bases and 5 bases, there was a span of 18 bases. CDR3 protein: CASSSLLSSGTGELFF. The CDR3 region has the DNA TGTGCCAGCTCATCACTCCTGTCTAGTGGGACCGGGGAGCTGTTTTTT.

This clonotype showed up many times. The chain has TRBV10-3 and TRBJ2-5; 15 bases align to TRBD2. This CDR3 contains 16 residues. V lost 5 bases and J lost 3; bases outside the gene matches: 4. Germline V gene lookup returns CDR1 ENHRY and CDR2 SYGVKD. The DNA for the CDR3 is TGTGCCATCAGTAGGGGACTAGCGGGGGGTGAAGAGACCCAGTACTTC. Translation gives CAISRGLAGGEETQYF.

The sample holds many counts of this clonotype. The V and J genes are TRBV12-3 or TRBV12-4 and TRBJ1-5; TRBD1 is a possible D gene (5 bases). The CDR3 is made up of 15 amino acids. Trimming stripped 4 bases from V and 0 bases from J, with 10 bases between. The CDR3 region is CASSSTQGSNQPQHF. In DNA form, the CDR3 reads TGTGCCAGCAGTTCGACCCAGGGTAGCAATCAGCCCCAGCATTTT.

In this sample, this clonotype turned up many times. Written as DNA, the CDR3 is TGTGCCAGCAGCCCCCCTAGCGGTAACATTCAGTACTTC. Protein product: CASSPPSGNIQYF. The V gene is TRBV2, the J gene TRBJ2-4; 7 positions agree with TRBD2. The germline gives CDR1 SNHLY, CDR2 FYNNEI. V shed 6 bases and J 7 bases; nucleotides not matched to a gene: 6. The CDR3 sequence is 13 residues long.

This clonotype was seen ten or more times. This sequence joins TRBV7-6 and TRBJ1-5; D is uncertain. V shed 3 bases and J shed 5 bases, with 14 bases lying between them. The germline V gene has CDR1 SGHVS and CDR2 FNYEAQ. There are 15 residues in the CDR3. The CDR3 DNA follows: TGTGCCAGCAGCTTGATAATCCATTTCGATCAGCCCCAGCATTTT. It codes for CASSLIIHFDQPQHF. Complete variable domain (other parts from reference TRBV7-6 and TRBJ1-5): GAGVSQSPRYKVTKRGQDVALRCDPISGHVSLYWYRQALGQGPEFLTYFNYEAQQDKSGLPNDRFSAERPEGSISTLTIQRTEQRDSAMYRCASSLIIHFDQPQHFGDGTRLSIL.

This clonotype has a count of ten or more. The chain is built from TRBV19 and TRBJ2-7, with D possibly matching TRBD1 (6 bases). Per the germline V gene, CDR1 is LNHDA and CDR2 is SQIVND (reference sequence). The CDR3 spans 14 residues. V lost 5 bases to trimming and J lost 3 bases, with 14 bases between them. CDR3 sequence (DNA): TGTGCCAGTAGTGACGGACAGCAACACTACGAGCAGTACTTC. Translation gives CASSDGQQHYEQYF.

V is TRBV11-2 and J is TRBJ2-5, with D uncertain. With 5 bases removed from V and 6 bases from J, the gap between germline ends came to 13 bases. CDR3 length: 13 amino acids. Germline V lookup: CDR1 SGHAT, CDR2 FQNNGV. This CDR3 is CASSPSPAQTQYF. CDR3 in DNA: TGTGCCAGCAGCCCATCACCAGCGCAGACCCAGTACTTC.

This clonotype occurred a few times. V is TRBV6-5 and J is TRBJ2-7, with no clear D. The CDR3 loop spans 15 amino acids. Between the trimmed V and J ends, which lost 3 bases and 1 base, there was a span of 13 bases. CDR1 is MNHEY and CDR2 is SVGAGI in the germline V gene. CDR3 DNA: TGTGCCAGCAGTTATGAGCAACACGGATCCTACGAGCAGTACTTC. Protein sequence: CASSYEQHGSYEQYF.

This clonotype has a count of ten or more. J is TRBJ1-5 and V is TRBV6-5; D gene ambiguous. CDR3 length equals 16 residues. The ends were cut back, 4 bases at V and 7 bases at J, with 20 bases in the middle. CDR1 is MNHEY, CDR2 SVGAGI, per germline. CDR3 bases: TGTGCCAGCAGTTCCACCCCGGACGGAATTGGACAGCCCCAGCATTTT. Residues: CASSSTPDGIGQPQHF.

The CDR3 is CASSLGGGVGLTEAFF. The CDR3 bases are TGTGCCAGCAGTTTAGGAGGGGGGGTTGGGCTCACTGAAGCTTTCTTT. This chain joins TRBV28 and TRBJ1-1; tentative D call: TRBD1 (6 bases). V gave up 2 bases and J gave up 4 bases, with 17 bases separating them. This CDR3 contains 16 residues. Germline values: CDR1 MDHEN, CDR2 SYDVKM.

This rearrangement joins TRBV6-1 to TRBJ2-7, with D possibly matching TRBD2 (5 bases). This CDR3 has 15 amino acids. V lost 7 bases, J lost 5 bases, and 21 bases lay in between. Germline CDR1 is MNHNS and CDR2 is SASEGT. CDR3 nucleotide sequence: TGTGCCAGCACGGAGGAGGATTACCCAATCGACGAGCAGTACTTC. This translates into CASTEEDYPIDEQYF.

This clonotype was recorded at least ten times. V is TRBV11-2 and J is TRBJ1-2; 11 bases are shared with TRBD1. Germline trimming cut 8 bases from V and 8 bases from J; bases unmatched to any gene: 7. The germline CDR1 and CDR2 sequences are SGHAT and FQNNGV. The CDR3 totals 13 residues. As DNA, the CDR3 is TGTGCCAGCGTTGGGACAGGGGGATCAGGCTACACCTTC. Protein: CASVGTGGSGYTF.

The chain recombines TRBV2 with TRBJ2-2, with D perhaps TRBD1 (5 bases). The CDR3 has 18 amino acids. Between the trimmed V and J ends, which lost 1 base and 3 bases, there was a span of 18 bases. Germline CDR1 and CDR2: SNHLY and FYNNEI. CDR3 sequence reads: CASSEVWFLGPDTGELFF. The CDR3 nucleotides are TGTGCCAGCAGTGAAGTTTGGTTCTTGGGGCCCGACACCGGGGAGCTGTTTTTT.